These 29 T cell receptor beta chains share one sample of origin, sequenced in a study of shared T cell receptors in the human thymus. Assay: immunoSEQ multiplex PCR; the TCRdb copy retains only in-frame clones and omits some. The table lists approximately 580,000 clones, approximately 78% of them singletons. These data were also reused for a study on human thymus T cells.

The sample taken for sequencing was thymocytes. The receptors were gathered from a boy less than two years old with a congenital heart defect.

The rearrangement joins TRBV7-2 to TRBJ2-2, with D maybe TRBD1 (6 bases). The V end was cut by 5 bases, the J end by 8 bases, with 15 bases between. Germline assignment: CDR1 SGHTA and CDR2 FQGNSA. CDR3 length equals 14 residues. CDR3 sequence: CASSPRTVQGELFF. The CDR3 DNA is TGTGCCAGCAGCCCAAGGACAGTCCAAGGGGAGCTGTTTTTT.

This chain links TRBV10-3 with TRBJ2-7, with 7 bases lining up with TRBD1. J was trimmed by 3 bases and V by 0 bases; bases with no gene match: 8. The CDR3 contains 16 residues. Looked up from germline, CDR1 is ENHRY and CDR2 is SYGVKD. The CDR3 spells CAISESRAGGFYEQYF. CDR3 DNA sequence: TGTGCCATCAGTGAGTCGAGGGCAGGGGGTTTCTACGAGCAGTACTTC.

The chain couples TRBV29-1 to TRBJ2-1; tentative D call: TRBD2 (13 bases). The germline gives CDR1 SQVTM, CDR2 ANQGSEA. CDR3 size: 24 residues. The germline V and J ends were trimmed by 7 bases and 0 bases, with 43 bases remaining between them. The CDR3 spells CSGGTGGSERLAGGPRGSYNEQFF. CDR3 coding DNA: TGCAGCGGCGGGACAGGGGGCTCAGAACGACTAGCGGGAGGCCCCAGAGGCTCCTACAATGAGCAGTTCTTC.

With respect to this clone: At one end, the junction sequence differs from germline, possibly due to a read error. V gene TRBV4-2 combines with J gene TRBJ2-7; D unclear. The CDR3 contains 15 residues. Germline CDR1 is LGHNA and CDR2 is YNFKEQ. Here the CDR3 reads CASSQDWSEALRSHF. The CDR3 bases are TGTGCCAGCAGCCAAGATTGGTCCGAGGCCTTAAGGAGCCACTTC.

The V call is TRBV19, the J call TRBJ2-1; no reliable D call. From germline, CDR1 is LNHDA and CDR2 SQIVND (reference sequence). The CDR3 is made up of 16 amino acids. Trimming removed 4 bases at V and 3 bases at J, with 16 bases between. The CDR3 loop reads CASSTGEVRRYNEQFF. In nucleotides, the CDR3 is TGTGCCAGTAGTACCGGCGAGGTCCGACGCTACAATGAGCAGTTCTTC. Full variable domain (outside the CDR3, taken from reference TRBV19 and TRBJ2-1): DGGITQSPKYLFRKEGQNVTLSCEQNLNHDAMYWYRQDPGQGLRLIYYSQIVNDFQKGDIAEGYSVSREKKESFPLTVTSAQKNPTAFYLCASSTGEVRRYNEQFFGPGTRLTVL.

The genes are TRBV6-5 and TRBJ2-1, with TRBD2 matching over 13 bases. Per germline, CDR1 MNHEY and CDR2 SVGAGI. Trimming at V came to 4 bases and at J to 12 bases, leaving 6 bases not matched to a gene. The CDR3 totals 14 residues. CDR3 coding DNA: TGTGCCAGCAGTTCCGGGACTAGCGGGGAGGGGCAGTTCTTC. This translates into CASSSGTSGEGQFF.

This clone was observed a few times. The V call is TRBV30, the J call TRBJ2-7; 8 bases match TRBD1. Per germline, CDR1 GTSNPN and CDR2 SVGIG (reference sequence). CDR3 size: 17 residues. V lost 1 base and J lost 6; bases outside the gene matches: 17. CDR3 amino acids: CAWSAPGQEFRSSEQYF. CDR3 DNA sequence: TGTGCCTGGAGTGCACCGGGACAGGAATTTAGGTCAAGCGAGCAGTACTTC.

The rearrangement links TRBV28 to TRBJ2-7; a weak D match, TRBD2 (6 bases). The CDR3 covers 17 residues. Per the germline V gene, CDR1 is MDHEN and CDR2 is SYDVKM. The V end lost 7 bases, the J end lost 7 bases, and 29 bases lay between the germline ends. CDR3 protein: CASIFGGVWAGPGEQYF. As DNA, the CDR3 is TGTGCCAGCATCTTCGGCGGGGTGTGGGCGGGGCCGGGAGAGCAGTACTTC.

The rearrangement uses TRBV6-1 and TRBJ2-7, with D possibly TRBD2 on 5 matching bases. The germline V gene has CDR1 MNHNS and CDR2 SASEGT. The CDR3 loop spans 13 amino acids. V was shortened by 4 bases and J by 4 bases, with 11 bases between the two germline ends. The CDR3 coding sequence is TGTGCCAGCAGTGTGGGTCGGGATTACGAGCAGTACTTC. It yields the protein CASSVGRDYEQYF.

The chain combines TRBV4-1 with TRBJ2-7; TRBD1 aligns across 7 bases. With 3 bases clipped from V and 3 bases from J, the junction kept 8 bases outside the gene matches. The germline V gene has CDR1 MGHRA and CDR2 YSYEKL. The CDR3 totals 15 residues. CDR3 coding DNA: TGCGCCAGCAGCCACCCCGGGACAGCAAGCTACGAGCAGTACTTC. It codes for CASSHPGTASYEQYF.

The chain recombines TRBV4-1 with TRBJ2-1; 7 nucleotides agree with TRBD2. V dropped 1 base and J dropped 5; count of bases not matched to a gene: 11. This CDR3 has 17 amino acids. Germline lookup yields CDR1 MGHRA and CDR2 YSYEKL. The CDR3 sequence is CASSQVLAATGNNEQFF. The DNA for the CDR3 is TGCGCCAGCAGCCAAGTCCTAGCGGCTACCGGGAACAATGAGCAGTTCTTC.

J is TRBJ2-3 and V is TRBV7-2, with a tentative D call TRBD1 (6 bases). V lost 6 bases and J 7 bases, leaving 14 bases between the germline ends. This CDR3 region has 13 residues. The germline gives CDR1 SGHTA, CDR2 FQGNSA. CDR3 nucleotide sequence: TGTGCCAGCAGTTCGCCGGGACACTATACGCAGTATTTT. Protein: CASSSPGHYTQYF.

CDR3 region: CASSLASAGTSGRAYEQYF. The CDR3 DNA is TGTGCCAGCAGCTTAGCCTCCGCGGGGACTAGCGGGAGGGCTTACGAGCAGTACTTC. This chain uses TRBV7-2 with TRBJ2-7, with 16 bases matching TRBD2. Germline V gene lookup returns CDR1 SGHTA and CDR2 FQGNSA. The CDR3 runs 19 residues. Unmatched junction bases numbered 9, after V lost 0 bases and J lost 4 bases.

The rearrangement joins TRBV9 to TRBJ2-2; D may be TRBD2 (6 bases). The CDR3 is made up of 15 amino acids. In germline, CDR1 is SGDLS, CDR2 YYNGEE. Trimming stripped 4 bases from V and 6 bases from J, with 16 bases between. CDR3 protein: CASSTEPTSSGELFF. In nucleotides, the CDR3 is TGTGCCAGCAGCACCGAACCTACTAGCTCCGGGGAGCTGTTTTTT.

The rearrangement joins TRBV10-3 to TRBJ2-7, with 9 bases that match TRBD1. The CDR3 consists of 13 residues. Looked up from germline, CDR1 is ENHRY and CDR2 is SYGVKD. J lost 2 bases, V lost 10 bases, and 6 bases had no gene match. The CDR3 region has the DNA TGTGCCAGCGGACAGGGGAAAGCCTACGAGCAGTACTTC. It is translated as CASGQGKAYEQYF.

This clone has a handful of counts. The V call is TRBV5-4, the J call TRBJ2-7, with 10 nucleotides matching TRBD2. Trimming cost V 4 bases and J 5 bases; bases outside gene matches: 9. CDR3 length: 15 amino acids. Germline CDR1 and CDR2: SGHNT and YYREEE (reference sequence). The CDR3, as DNA: TGTGCCAGCAGCAATTCTAGCGGGAGTCCCCACGAGCAGTACTTC. It codes for CASSNSSGSPHEQYF.

With respect to this clone: Other DNA sequences in the same sample also yield this CDR3. DNA for the CDR3: TGTGCCAGCAGCTCGGGACTAGCGGGGTACGAGCAGTACTTC. Residues: CASSSGLAGYEQYF. The gene calls are TRBV7-9 and TRBJ2-7, with 13 bases matching TRBD2. This CDR3 is 14 amino acids long. Germline trimming cut 4 bases from V and 4 bases from J; bases unmatched to any gene: 1. Germline V gene lookup returns CDR1 SEHNR and CDR2 FQNEAQ (reference sequence). The full variable domain, rest sourced from reference TRBV7-9 and TRBJ2-7, is DTGVSQNPRHKITKRGQNVTFRCDPISEHNRLYWYRQTLGQGPEFLTYFQNEAQLEKSRLLSDRFSAERPKGSFSTLEIQRTEQGDSAMYLCASSSGLAGYEQYFGPGTRLTVT.

The chain links TRBV28 to TRBJ2-7; 10 bases are shared with TRBD2. Trimming cost V 2 bases and J 1 base; bases outside gene matches: 11. Germline CDR1 reads MDHEN; CDR2 reads SYDVKM. CDR3 size: 18 residues. Written as DNA, the CDR3 is TGTGCCAGCAGTTTAAGTTTCTATCCACTAGCGGGGTCCTACGAGCAGTACTTC. Encoded protein: CASSLSFYPLAGSYEQYF.

V usage is TRBV15 and J usage is TRBJ1-5; D remains unclear. Trimming stripped 0 bases from V and 6 bases from J, with 6 bases between. The length of the CDR3 is 13 residues. Germline V gene data show CDR1 as LNHNV and CDR2 as YYDKDF (reference sequence). The CDR3 region has the DNA TGTGCCACCAGCAGAGATACGGGTCAGCCCCAGCATTTT. It yields the protein CATSRDTGQPQHF.

With regard to this clone: A junction end diverges from the germline sequence, so it may reflect a read error. The gene calls are TRBV25-1 and TRBJ1-4; D is unclear. Germline V gene data show CDR1 as MGHDK and CDR2 as SYGVNS. The CDR3 length is 17 residues. The CDR3 protein is CATSEWWEGRTNEKLFF. CDR3 DNA sequence: TGTGCCACCAGTGAGTGGTGGGAGGGTAGGACTAATGAAAAACTGTTTTTT.

V is TRBV27 and J is TRBJ1-3; D unclear. The CDR3 has 16 amino acids. The ends were cut back, 5 bases at V and 0 bases at J, with 14 bases in the middle. Germline V gene data show CDR1 as MNHEY and CDR2 as SMNVEV (reference sequence). In DNA form, the CDR3 reads TGTGCCAGCAGTCCCCTCGGAGGGAGCTCTGGAAACACCATATATTTT. Encoded protein: CASSPLGGSSGNTIYF.

The gene calls are TRBV6-1 and TRBJ1-1; D might be TRBD1 (5 bases). Germline V gene data show CDR1 as MNHNS and CDR2 as SASEGT. V lost 8 bases to trimming and J lost 3 bases, with 10 bases between them. CDR3 length: 12 residues. The CDR3 nucleotides are TGTGCCAGCGCCGGGACTTACACTGAAGCTTTCTTT. It yields the protein CASAGTYTEAFF.

For this clone: The same CDR3 can be traced to other DNA sequences in this sample. V is TRBV5-8 and J is TRBJ2-3; tentatively, D is TRBD2 (5 bases). Germline CDR1 SGHTS, CDR2 YDEGEE. The CDR3 consists of 14 residues. Trimming removed 0 bases from V and 6 bases from J, with 11 bases in between. The CDR3 spells CASSLGLAGDTQYF. The CDR3 region has the DNA TGTGCCAGCAGCTTGGGGCTAGCAGGTGATACGCAGTATTTT.

This chain uses TRBV9 with TRBJ2-1; TRBD2 aligns across 7 bases. V gave up 4 bases and J gave up 7 bases; unmatched junction bases: 11. The CDR3 length is 15 residues. Germline CDR1 is SGDLS and CDR2 is YYNGEE. The CDR3, as DNA: TGTGCCAGCAGCCCCGGACTAGTGGGATTTAATGAGCAGTTCTTC. The encoded protein is CASSPGLVGFNEQFF.

The V gene is TRBV27, the J gene TRBJ2-2; D gene unclear. The CDR3 extends over 13 amino acids. Germline CDR1 is MNHEY and CDR2 is SMNVEV (reference sequence). With 5 bases removed from V and 6 bases from J, the gap between germline ends came to 10 bases. In nucleotides, the CDR3 is TGTGCCAGCAGTGACAATTACGCCGGGGAGCTGTTTTTT. Translated: CASSDNYAGELFF.

This clone was found a few times. The chain uses TRBV9 and TRBJ1-4; 9 bases are shared with TRBD1. V dropped 5 bases and J dropped 11; count of bases not matched to a gene: 7. Germline-derived CDR1 and CDR2 are SGDLS and YYNGEE. The CDR3 is 13 amino acids. In DNA form, the CDR3 reads TGTGCCAGCAGAGGGGACAGGGAGAGGAAACTGTTTTTT. As protein: CASRGDRERKLFF. Full variable domain (remainder filled in from reference TRBV9 and TRBJ1-4): DSGVTQTPKHLITATGQRVTLRCSPRSGDLSVYWYQQSLDQGLQFLIQYYNGEERAKGNILERFSAQQFPDLHSELNLSSLELGDSALYFCASRGDRERKLFFGSGTQLSVL.

The chain is built from TRBV6-6 and TRBJ1-1; no reliable D call. V lost 2 bases to trimming and J lost 0 bases, with 7 bases between them. Per the germline V gene, CDR1 is MNHNY and CDR2 is SVGAGI (reference sequence). The CDR3 runs 14 residues. CDR3 region: CASSYGGMNTEAFF. The CDR3 region has the DNA TGTGCCAGCAGTTACGGCGGGATGAACACTGAAGCTTTCTTT.

In its sample, this clone was seen a few times. The genes are TRBV11-2 and TRBJ2-7; TRBD1 matches at 8 bases. Per germline, CDR1 SGHAT and CDR2 FQNNGV. V trimming: 1 base; J trimming: 4 bases; junction bases outside the gene matches: 6. CDR3 length: 15 residues. The CDR3 sequence is CASSLGGTGKYEQYF. CDR3 bases: TGTGCCAGCAGCTTAGGTGGGACAGGTAAATACGAGCAGTACTTC.

The genes are TRBV7-3 and TRBJ2-7, with 9 positions matching TRBD2. Germline loops: CDR1 SGHTA, CDR2 FQGTGA. This CDR3 has 18 residues. The trim removed 4 bases at V and 0 bases at J, leaving 13 bases unmatched. As DNA, the CDR3 is TGTGCCAGCAGCTACCTCAGGGAGGTTAGCGGGAGCTCCTACGAGCAGTACTTC. It encodes CASSYLREVSGSSYEQYF.